The TCR beta chain described here comes from a study of cytomegalovirus exposure and HLA in healthy donors. Study observations and caveats: CMV serostatus alone was available as immune exposure information. A missense variant in DCLRE1C was later tied to TCR beta V- and J-gene trimming. An analysis was carried out at a later point. It showed that HLA-associated TCR beta chains were more clonally expanded than equally common non-associated chains.

Concerning this clone: What it binds is unknown.

PCR primers comprised 60 Vbeta and 13 Jbeta primers. The table came from immunoSEQ multiplex PCR; TCRdb's copy has only in-frame clones and leaves some out. This sample yields around 100,000 clones, of which roughly four fifths are seen a single time; around 3.6% belongs to the top ten. The sequenced sample consisted of PBMCs. This sequence was found in a female donor in good health and CMV-seropositive.

CDR3 DNA sequence: TGTGCCAGCAGAACAAACACTGAAGCTTTCTTT. It is translated as CASRTNTEAFF. The chain couples TRBV6-6 to TRBJ1-1; D is unresolved. CDR1 and CDR2 from the germline V gene are MNHNY and SVGAGI (reference sequence). The CDR3 runs 11 residues. Deletions cut 6 bases from V and 2 bases from J, with 4 bases between.